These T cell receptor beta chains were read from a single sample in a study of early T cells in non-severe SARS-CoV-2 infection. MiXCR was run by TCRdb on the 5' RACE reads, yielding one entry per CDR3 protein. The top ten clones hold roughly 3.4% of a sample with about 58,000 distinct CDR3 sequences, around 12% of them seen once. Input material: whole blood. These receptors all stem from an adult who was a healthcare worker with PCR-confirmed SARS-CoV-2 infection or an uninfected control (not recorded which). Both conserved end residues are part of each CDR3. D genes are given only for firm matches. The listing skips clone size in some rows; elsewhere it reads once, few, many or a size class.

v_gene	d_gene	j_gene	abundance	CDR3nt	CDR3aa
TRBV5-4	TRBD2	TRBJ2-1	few	TGTGCCAGCAGCTTGGGCGGGAGAGGGAATGAGCAGTTCTTC	CASSLGGRGNEQFF
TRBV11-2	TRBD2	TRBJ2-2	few	TGTGCCAGCAGCCGTGGGACTAGCGGGAGGAACACCGGGGAGCTGTTTTTT	CASSRGTSGRNTGELFF
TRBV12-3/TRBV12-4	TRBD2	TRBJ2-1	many	TGTGCCAGCAGTCCCCGCGGGACTAGCGGGAGGAATGAGCAGTTCTTC	CASSPRGTSGRNEQFF
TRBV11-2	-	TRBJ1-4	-	TGTGCCAGCAGCTTAGATCATAAGGGCTCTGAAAAACTGTTTTTT	CASSLDHKGSEKLFF
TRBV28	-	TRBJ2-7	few	TGTACCAGCAGTCCTGCAAGCACCTACGAGCAGTACTTC	CTSSPASTYEQYF
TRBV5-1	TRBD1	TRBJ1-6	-	TGCGCCAGCAGCCAGGGGGAGAATTCACCCCTCCACTTT	CASSQGENSPLHF
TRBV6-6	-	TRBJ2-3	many	TGTGCCAGCAGTTATTCCGTGCAGGGGGGAGATACGCAGTATTTT	CASSYSVQGGDTQYF
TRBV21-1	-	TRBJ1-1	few	TGTGCCAGCAGCAACAGGGAGATGAACACTGAAGCTTTCTTT	CASSNREMNTEAFF
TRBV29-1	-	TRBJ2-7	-	TGCAGCGTGTACAGGGTGGGCGAGCAGTACTTC	CSVYRVGEQYF
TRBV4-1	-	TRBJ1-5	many	TGCGCCAGCAGCCAAGAAGGGATGAGCAATCAGCCCCAGCATTTT	CASSQEGMSNQPQHF
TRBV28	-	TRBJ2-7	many	TGTGCCAGCACCGGCAGGCGGGCCTTGGACTTC	CASTGRRALDF
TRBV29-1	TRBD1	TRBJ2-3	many	TGCAGCGTTGCGTCGGGACAGAGAGATACGCAGTATTTT	CSVASGQRDTQYF
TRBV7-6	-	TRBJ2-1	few	TGTGCCAGCAGCTTAGTGGGAGGGGGGTACAATGAGCAGTTCTTC	CASSLVGGGYNEQFF
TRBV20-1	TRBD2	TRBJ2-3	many	TGCAGTGCTAGTGGACTAGCGGGATCGGATACGCAGTATTTT	CSASGLAGSDTQYF
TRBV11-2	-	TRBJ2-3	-	TGTGCCAGCAGCGTACAGGTTACCACAGATACGCAGTATTTT	CASSVQVTTDTQYF
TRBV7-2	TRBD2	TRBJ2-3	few	TGTGCCAGCAGCTTAGCGGGGATAGCGGGAGTACGAGATACGCAGTATTTT	CASSLAGIAGVRDTQYF
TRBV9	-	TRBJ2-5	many	TGTGCCAGCAGCGCCTCGACAGGGAGGGTAGAGACCCAGTACTTC	CASSASTGRVETQYF
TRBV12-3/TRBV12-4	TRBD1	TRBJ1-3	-	TGTGCCAGCAGGCCTAGGGGGCTCTCTGGAAACACCATATATTTT	CASRPRGLSGNTIYF
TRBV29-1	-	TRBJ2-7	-	TGCAGCGCTCACACGGGGAACGAGCAGTACTTC	CSAHTGNEQYF
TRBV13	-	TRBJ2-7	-	TGTGCCAGCAGCTTGAAAGGCCGCTACGAGCAGTACTTC	CASSLKGRYEQYF
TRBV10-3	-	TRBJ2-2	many	TGTGCCATCAGGCGGGAGGACAGGGCCGGGGAGCTGTTTTTT	CAIRREDRAGELFF
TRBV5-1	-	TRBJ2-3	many	TGCGCCAGCAGCTTGCAAGGCTTTCCTAGCACAGATACGCAGTATTTT	CASSLQGFPSTDTQYF
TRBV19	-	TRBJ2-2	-	TGTGCCAGTTTGACAGATTACACCGGGGAGCTGTTTTTT	CASLTDYTGELFF
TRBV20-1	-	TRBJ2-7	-	TGCAGTGCTCAGGGGGATAGCGGTCGCTACGAGCAGTACTTC	CSAQGDSGRYEQYF
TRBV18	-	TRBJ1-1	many	TGTGCCAGCTCACCACTGATCACTGAAGCTTTCTTT	CASSPLITEAFF
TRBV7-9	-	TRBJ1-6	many	TGTGCCAGCAGCTTAGAAGGTGCACCCCTCCACTTT	CASSLEGAPLHF
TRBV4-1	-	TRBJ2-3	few	TGCGCCAGCAGCCAATGGGTCCCTAAACGGGAAACAGATACGCAGTATTTT	CASSQWVPKRETDTQYF
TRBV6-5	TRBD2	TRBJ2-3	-	TGTGCCAGCAGTTCCGAAGGGACTAGCGGGAGAGGGGTATATACGCAGTATTTT	CASSSEGTSGRGVYTQYF
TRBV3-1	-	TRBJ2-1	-	TGTGCCAGCAGCCAAGCTGCGGACTACACTGGCAATGAGCAGTTCTTC	CASSQAADYTGNEQFF
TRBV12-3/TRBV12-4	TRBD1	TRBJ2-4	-	TGTGCCAGCAGTTTAGGGTCAGGGGGCGCCGGTCGGAACATTCAGTACTTC	CASSLGSGGAGRNIQYF
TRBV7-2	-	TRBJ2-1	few	TGTGCCAGCAGCTTAACCTACAATGAGCAGTTCTTC	CASSLTYNEQFF
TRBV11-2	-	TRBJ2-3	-	TGTGCCAGCAGCTTAGAGGGGAACACAGATACGCAGTATTTT	CASSLEGNTDTQYF
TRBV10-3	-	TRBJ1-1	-	TGTGCCATCAGCCGCCCCTCGGGGACTGAAGCTTTCTTT	CAISRPSGTEAFF
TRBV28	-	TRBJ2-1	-	TGTGCCAGCACGGGCAATGAGCAGTTCTTC	CASTGNEQFF
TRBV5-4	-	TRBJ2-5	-	TGTGCCAGCAGCTTTAGTTACAGAGGAGAGACCCAGTACTTC	CASSFSYRGETQYF
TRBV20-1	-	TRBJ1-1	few	TGCAGTGCTAGCTGGGGGGTGGAAACTGAAGCTTTCTTT	CSASWGVETEAFF
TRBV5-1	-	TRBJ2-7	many	TGCGCCAGCAGCTTGGAGGGGGAGCGGTACTTC	CASSLEGERYF
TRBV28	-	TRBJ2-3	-	TGTGCCAGCAGTTTAGGGCTTAGCGGCGGTACGCAGTATTTT	CASSLGLSGGTQYF
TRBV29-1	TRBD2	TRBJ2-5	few	TGCAGCGTCTCTAGCGGCCAAGAGACCCAGTACTTC	CSVSSGQETQYF
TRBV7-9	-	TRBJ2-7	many	TGTGCCAGCAGCCTCTCCTCGTACGAGCAGTACTTC	CASSLSSYEQYF
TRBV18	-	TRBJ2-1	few	TGTGCCAGCTCACTTTCGACATCGGATAGCTCCTACAATGAGCAGTTCTTC	CASSLSTSDSSYNEQFF
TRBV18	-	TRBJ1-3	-	TGTGCCAGCTCACCACGTTCGGAGTCGGGCCTGGGTGGAGCCACCATATATTTT	CASSPRSESGLGGATIYF
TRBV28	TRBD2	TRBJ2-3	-	TGTGCCAGCAGTGTCGGGACTAGCGGGGGGACAGATACGCAGTATTTT	CASSVGTSGGTDTQYF
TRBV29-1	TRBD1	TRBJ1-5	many	TGCAGCTCCAGGACAGGGAGCGATCAGCCCCAGCATTTT	CSSRTGSDQPQHF
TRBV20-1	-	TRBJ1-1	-	TGCAGTGTTGGGGGGGGATTAAGAATGAACACTGAAGCTTTCTTT	CSVGGGLRMNTEAFF
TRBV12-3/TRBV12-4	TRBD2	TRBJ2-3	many	TGTGCCAGCAGTTTACCCGGACTAGCCCTCACAGATACGCAGTATTTT	CASSLPGLALTDTQYF
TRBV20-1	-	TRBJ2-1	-	TGCAGTGGGGGTCCGAATGAGCAGTTCTTC	CSGGPNEQFF
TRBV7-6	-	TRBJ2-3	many	TGTGCCAGCAGCTTAGTGGCAGATACGCAGTATTTT	CASSLVADTQYF
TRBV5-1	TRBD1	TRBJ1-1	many	TGCGCCAGCAGCTTGGAGGGGGCGGCTTTCTTT	CASSLEGAAFF
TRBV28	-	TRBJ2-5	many	TGTGCCAGCAGCCCTACTAGTCCGGAGACCCAGTACTTC	CASSPTSPETQYF
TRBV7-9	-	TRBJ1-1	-	TGTGCCAGCAGCTTAGACCTGAACACTGAAGCTTTCTTT	CASSLDLNTEAFF
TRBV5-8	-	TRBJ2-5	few	TGTGCCAGCAGCTGGGGGTCACGGGAGACCCAGTACTTC	CASSWGSRETQYF